This is a list of T cell receptor beta chains from one sample in a study of PD-L1 blockade in urothelial cancer. Sequencing used immunoSEQ multiplex PCR; TCRdb keeps in-frame clones, though not all of them. This sample has roughly 120,000 clones; about 81% occur once, and the top ten carry roughly 3.5%. This material consisted of PBMCs, taken around atezolizumab (anti-PD-L1) treatment. Source of these receptors: a man in his forties or fifties with urothelial cancer. The conserved cysteine and the conserved F or W are not part of the CDR3 here.

>TRBJ1-4|TRBV28
ASSLATGQSQKLF
>TRBJ2-2|TRBV28
ASSFLATSGSFNGELF
>TRBJ2-5|TRBV6-6
ASSYSPRGGEKTQY
>TRBJ1-6|TRBV4-2
ASSQDMQGNNSPLH
>TRBJ2-3|TRBV11-2
ASSPSGIRTDTQY
>TRBJ2-3|TRBV5-1
ASSLDGTSGRAKQGH
>TRBJ2-3|TRBV6-4
ASSDWTSGRDTQY
>TRBJ1-5|TRBV5-1
ASSLSGGNQPQH
>TRBJ1-2|TRBV2
ASSELRGGAAGGYT
>TRBJ2-7|TRBV6-1
ASSERFTTTGGEQY
>TRBJ2-5|TRBV7-2
ASSAGQGGRQETQY
>TRBJ2-5|TRBV4-1
ASSQRPRGETQY
>TRBJ2-7|TRBV18
ASSYTTQHRDSLYEQY
>TRBJ1-6|TRBV5-1
ASSLEADGSSPLH
>TRBJ1-4|TRBV18
ASSPNRGTNEKLF
>TRBJ2-3|TRBV11-3
ASSQPGITDTQY
>TRBJ2-1|TRBV9
ASSVGNSGRASGEQF
>TRBJ1-6|TRBV6-6
ASSYPEGGSPLH
>TRBJ2-3|TRBV30
AWRSSLGTDTQY
>TRBJ2-7|TRBV2
ASSGVSYEQY
>TRBJ1-2|TRBV2
ASGWEGYGYT
>TRBJ1-4|TRBV4-1
ASSQGATNEKLF
>TRBJ2-2|TRBV5-1
ASSKSEPGELF
>TRBJ1-2|TRBV19
ASKRGQDLNYGYT
>TRBJ2-1|TRBV6-1
ASSEGLGEGQVSNEQF
>TRBJ2-7|TRBV19
ASSILAGSSYEQY